These T cell receptor beta chains were read from a single sample in a study of T cells expressing NK-cell markers. TCRdb reprocessed the 5' RACE reads, with one entry per CDR3 protein and no DNA. This table holds 400,000 to 500,000 distinct CDR3 sequences. Sequenced sample: blood T cells: a sorted CD56 or NKG2C T cell subset, CD4+ or CD8+ T cells, or bulk PBMC T cells (not recorded which). The receptors originated from a woman aged 18-70 years in good health. CDR3s include the opening cysteine and the closing phenylalanine or tryptophan.

V gene,J gene,CDR3 protein
TRBV20-1,TRBJ1-5,CSARKGGEGNQPQHF
TRBV5-1,TRBJ2-1,CASSFTPQLAESYNEQFF
TRBV12-3/TRBV12-4,TRBJ1-5,CASSFQRIGPQHF
TRBV20-1,TRBJ2-7,CSARVTGDREQYF
TRBV11-2,TRBJ2-3,CASSLVGGVITDTQYF
TRBV15,TRBJ2-3,CATSRYTGSVTDTQYF
TRBV6-2/TRBV6-3,TRBJ2-1,CASNALRDRVYNEQFF
TRBV5-8,TRBJ2-3,CASSLARGGTDTQYF
TRBV7-6,TRBJ2-3,CATGTSGPTDTQYF
TRBV30,TRBJ2-1,CAWSRLPEIWNEQFF
TRBV29-1,TRBJ2-1,CSGSLAGDSTEQFF
TRBV28,TRBJ2-1,CASRPLLGTSGRGQFF
TRBV9,TRBJ2-1,CASSAPPGQVYNEQFF
TRBV18,TRBJ1-1,CASPNLQGVNTEAFF